The rows below give T cell receptor beta chains drawn from one sample of a study of blood T cell repertoires in COVID-19. Using immunoSEQ multiplex PCR, the repertoire was profiled, and TCRdb retains in-frame clones only, with some absent. The sample contains about 94,000 clones, 65% to 85% of which appear only once. Material: peripheral blood. These receptors originate from a man aged 55 to 70 with acute or convalescent COVID-19. CDR3s include the opening cysteine and the closing phenylalanine or tryptophan. The D gene is left open where the match is weak. Clone size is shown for a subset of rows, as once, few, many or a class of expanded clone.

d_gene: NA; j_gene: TRBJ1-6; abundance: NA; v_gene: TRBV30; CDR3aa: CAWSPTRGNSPLHF; CDR3nt: TGTGCCTGGAGTCCGACACGGGGAAATTCACCCCTCCACTTT
d_gene: NA; j_gene: TRBJ2-7; abundance: NA; v_gene: TRBV2; CDR3aa: CASSPKLWQYF; CDR3nt: TGTGCCAGCAGCCCTAAGCTGTGGCAGTACTTC
d_gene: TRBD1; j_gene: TRBJ1-2; abundance: NA; v_gene: TRBV6-5; CDR3aa: CASRPPGTEYDYTF; CDR3nt: TGTGCCAGCAGACCCCCGGGGACAGAGTACGACTACACCTTC
d_gene: NA; j_gene: TRBJ1-3; abundance: NA; v_gene: TRBV7-7; CDR3aa: CASSPGADSGNTIYF; CDR3nt: TGTGCTAGCAGCCCTGGGGCAGATTCTGGAAACACCATATATTTT
d_gene: NA; j_gene: TRBJ1-2; abundance: NA; v_gene: TRBV7-9; CDR3aa: CASTNGGDGYTF; CDR3nt: TGTGCCAGCACCAACGGGGGGGATGGCTACACCTTC
d_gene: NA; j_gene: TRBJ1-4; abundance: NA; v_gene: TRBV6-5; CDR3aa: CASSPRGWGEKLFF; CDR3nt: TGTGCCAGCAGTCCCCGGGGATGGGGTGAAAAACTGTTTTTT
d_gene: NA; j_gene: TRBJ2-4; abundance: NA; v_gene: TRBV14; CDR3aa: CASSQPGLAKNIQYF; CDR3nt: TGTGCCAGCAGCCAGCCGGGACTAGCCAAAAACATTCAGTACTTC
d_gene: NA; j_gene: TRBJ1-2; abundance: NA; v_gene: TRBV5-1; CDR3aa: CASSLWQGGLDGYTF; CDR3nt: TGCGCCAGCAGCTTGTGGCAGGGTGGGCTAGATGGCTACACCTTC
d_gene: TRBD1; j_gene: TRBJ2-1; abundance: NA; v_gene: TRBV2; CDR3aa: CASGQGSYNEQFF; CDR3nt: TGTGCCAGCGGACAGGGCTCCTACAATGAGCAGTTCTTC
d_gene: NA; j_gene: TRBJ2-3; abundance: once; v_gene: TRBV10-3; CDR3aa: CAISESPGAEDVLINTQYF; CDR3nt: TGTGCCATCAGTGAGTCCCCAGGGGCGGAGGACGTTCTAATAAATACGCAGTATTTT
d_gene: NA; j_gene: TRBJ2-3; abundance: NA; v_gene: TRBV5-1; CDR3aa: CASSSAGGSTDTQYF; CDR3nt: TGCGCCAGCAGCTCCGCTGGCGGCAGCACAGATACGCAGTATTTT
d_gene: NA; j_gene: TRBJ1-4; abundance: few; v_gene: TRBV5-1; CDR3aa: CASSLERGNEKLFF; CDR3nt: TGCGCCAGCAGCTTGGAGCGTGGAAATGAAAAACTGTTTTTT
d_gene: TRBD1; j_gene: TRBJ1-5; abundance: NA; v_gene: TRBV11-2; CDR3aa: CASSPGQGGLNQPQHF; CDR3nt: TGTGCCAGCAGCCCTGGACAGGGGGGTCTAAATCAGCCCCAGCATTTT
d_gene: TRBD1; j_gene: TRBJ1-5; abundance: NA; v_gene: TRBV5-4; CDR3aa: CASSPGTGRNQPQHF; CDR3nt: TGTGCCAGCAGCCCCGGGACAGGGAGGAATCAGCCCCAGCATTTT
d_gene: TRBD1; j_gene: TRBJ1-1; abundance: NA; v_gene: TRBV7-2; CDR3aa: CASSRDRASNTEAFF; CDR3nt: TGTGCCAGCAGCAGAGACAGGGCTTCGAACACTGAAGCTTTCTTT
d_gene: NA; j_gene: TRBJ1-5; abundance: few; v_gene: TRBV10-3; CDR3aa: CAISLQGSNQPQHF; CDR3nt: TGTGCCATCAGTCTCCAGGGTAGCAATCAGCCCCAGCATTTT
d_gene: NA; j_gene: TRBJ2-7; abundance: few; v_gene: TRBV10-3; CDR3aa: CAISESARAYEQYF; CDR3nt: TGTGCCATCAGTGAGTCCGCCAGGGCCTACGAGCAGTACTTC